This is a list of T cell receptor beta chains from one sample in a study of blood T cells in healthy people across ages. Each CDR3 protein gets one entry after TCRdb re-called the 5' RACE reads with MiXCR. This table has some 760,000 distinct CDR3 sequences, 25% appearing once. These same records also appear under a second study, on T cells of mothers and their children.

Input material: blood. The receptors derive from a boy between 5 and 17 years old in good health. Both conserved end residues are part of each CDR3. A D gene is named only where the DNA matches it firmly. Clone size is given for some rows only: seen once, a few or many times, or a class if the clone is expanded.

V: TRBV29-1
J: TRBJ1-2
D: .
size: .
DNA: TGCAGCGTTGACCGGACGGCCGAAATGAACTATGGCTACACCTTC
CDR3: CSVDRTAEMNYGYTF

V: TRBV15
J: TRBJ1-1
D: .
size: .
DNA: TGTGCCACCAGCAGATTAGCGGGGTTGAACACTGAAGCTTTCTTT
CDR3: CATSRLAGLNTEAFF

V: TRBV6-6
J: TRBJ2-7
D: TRBD2
size: .
DNA: TGTGCCAGCAGTTACGGGGGGGGAGCCTACGGGCAGTACTTC
CDR3: CASSYGGGAYGQYF

V: TRBV2
J: TRBJ2-5
D: .
size: .
DNA: TGTGCCAGCAGTCCCCCAGGGTTGGAGGGAGAGACCCAGTACTTC
CDR3: CASSPPGLEGETQYF

V: TRBV27
J: TRBJ2-7
D: .
size: few
DNA: TGTGCCAGCATCTTTTTTGGTTGGGACAAATCCTACGAGCAGTACTTC
CDR3: CASIFFGWDKSYEQYF

V: TRBV7-3
J: TRBJ2-1
D: TRBD2
size: .
DNA: TGTGCCAGCAGCTTAGCCGGGACTAGCGATGAGCAGTTCTTC
CDR3: CASSLAGTSDEQFF

V: TRBV20-1
J: TRBJ2-5
D: TRBD2
size: .
DNA: TGCAGTGCAACTCCCGGGACTAGCGGGCGGCTAGCGGAGACCCAGTACTTC
CDR3: CSATPGTSGRLAETQYF

V: TRBV4-3
J: TRBJ1-1
D: .
size: .
DNA: TGCGCCAGCAGCCAAACATCAGGAGGACCGATCATGAACACTGAAGCTTTCTTT
CDR3: CASSQTSGGPIMNTEAFF

V: TRBV9
J: TRBJ1-5
D: .
size: many
DNA: TGTGCCAGCAGTGCAGAGCTTTTTCAGCCCCAGCATTTT
CDR3: CASSAELFQPQHF

V: TRBV28
J: TRBJ2-3
D: .
size: .
DNA: TGTGCCAGCAGCCGGTCCTTAACGCAGTATTTT
CDR3: CASSRSLTQYF

V: TRBV7-6
J: TRBJ2-1
D: .
size: many
DNA: TGTGCCAGCAGCGACCGGGACCTCCCTCATGATGAGCAGTTCTTC
CDR3: CASSDRDLPHDEQFF

V: TRBV7-2
J: TRBJ2-7
D: TRBD1
size: .
DNA: TGTGCCAGCGGATCCGACAGGGTTACCTACGAGCAGTACTTC
CDR3: CASGSDRVTYEQYF

V: TRBV28
J: TRBJ2-4
D: TRBD2
size: .
DNA: TGTGCCAGCAGACTAGCGGGGGGTATGTGGTACTTC
CDR3: CASRLAGGMWYF

V: TRBV4-1
J: TRBJ1-3
D: .
size: .
DNA: TGCGCCAGCAGCCAAGTGTATAACTCTGGAATCACCATATATTTT
CDR3: CASSQVYNSGITIYF

V: TRBV5-1
J: TRBJ2-5
D: .
size: few
DNA: TGCGCCAGCAGCTTGTTCGGGACGGCCATAACCTCGGAGCAGTACTTC
CDR3: CASSLFGTAITSEQYF

V: TRBV28
J: TRBJ1-2
D: TRBD1
size: .
DNA: TGTGCCAGCAGGGGGACAGGGCCCGGCTACACCTTC
CDR3: CASRGTGPGYTF

V: TRBV4-3
J: TRBJ1-2
D: TRBD1
size: .
DNA: TGCGCCAGCAGCCAAGAGACGGGACAGGGCTATGGCTACACCTTC
CDR3: CASSQETGQGYGYTF

V: TRBV9
J: TRBJ1-1
D: .
size: few
DNA: TGTGCCAGCAGCGTAAAAACGGTACTAGATTGGGGCACTGAAGCTTTCTTT
CDR3: CASSVKTVLDWGTEAFF

V: TRBV6-6
J: TRBJ1-3
D: .
size: .
DNA: TGTGCCAGCAGTTCCGGACGGATAAACTCTGGAAACACCATATATTTT
CDR3: CASSSGRINSGNTIYF

V: TRBV5-5
J: TRBJ1-4
D: .
size: .
DNA: TGTGCCAGCAGCTTGTTAGGGCTGGCTGAAAAACTGTTTTTT
CDR3: CASSLLGLAEKLFF

V: TRBV6-5
J: TRBJ1-4
D: .
size: .
DNA: TGTGCCAGCAGCCCACGTGCATTGGTGGAAAAACTGTTTTTT
CDR3: CASSPRALVEKLFF

V: TRBV7-9
J: TRBJ2-1
D: .
size: few
DNA: TGTGCCAGCAGCCTCGGGACGGCGGGGTATGGTGATGAGCAGTTCTTC
CDR3: CASSLGTAGYGDEQFF

V: TRBV4-1
J: TRBJ1-4
D: .
size: many
DNA: TGCGCCAGCAGATTCCGCCCGGGGCAGCTAAATGAAAAACTGTTTTTT
CDR3: CASRFRPGQLNEKLFF

V: TRBV28
J: TRBJ2-5
D: TRBD2
size: .
DNA: TGTGCCAGCAGTTCAGGACTAGCCTTAAATCAAGAGACCCAGTACTTC
CDR3: CASSSGLALNQETQYF

V: TRBV29-1
J: TRBJ2-5
D: .
size: many
DNA: TGCAGCGTAGGGACATTACAAGAGACCCAGTACTTC
CDR3: CSVGTLQETQYF